This is a list of T cell receptor beta chains from one sample in a study of blood T cell repertoires in COVID-19. The data were produced by immunoSEQ multiplex PCR, yet TCRdb's version contains in-frame clones alone and is incomplete. The repertoire holds about 150,000 clones, with around 85% as singletons. Sequencing was done on a sample of peripheral blood. The origin of the receptors is a woman aged 60-70 years with acute or convalescent COVID-19. Each CDR3 is given without its conserved first and last residue. Each record gives: J gene, V gene, CDR3 protein.

>TRBJ1-1|TRBV15
ATGANTEAF
>TRBJ2-2|TRBV28
ASSLVQGTTNTGELF
>TRBJ1-5|TRBV12-3/TRBV12-4
ASSYPDQPQH
>TRBJ1-6|TRBV7-8
ASSLRLFGDSPLH
>TRBJ2-3|TRBV11-2
ASSFLAGAADTQY
>TRBJ1-6|TRBV19
ASSFGQGATYNSPLH
>TRBJ1-2|TRBV24-1
ATSDPQGGYT
>TRBJ1-6|TRBV11-2
ASSLDQDRGGRNSPLH
>TRBJ1-2|TRBV10-3
AISQGIDYGYT
>TRBJ1-6|TRBV18
ASSPRDRVYNSPLH
>TRBJ1-3|TRBV9
ASSSSSGNTIY
>TRBJ2-2|TRBV3-1/TRBV3-2
ASSQPGGPSTGELF
>TRBJ2-3|TRBV11-2
ASSLVPRSGETQY
>TRBJ1-1|TRBV28
ASSTRNRNTEAF
>TRBJ1-1|TRBV4-1
ASSQYADRPNTEAF
>TRBJ2-1|TRBV7-9
ASSQTGTGAFEQF
>TRBJ1-2|TRBV7-3
ASSSGTGGGYT
>TRBJ2-1|TRBV5-5
ASSLWQGYNEQF
>TRBJ1-5|TRBV30
AWSTGSNQPQH
>TRBJ2-1|TRBV30
ASTGTSGGFNEQF
>TRBJ2-4|TRBV11-2
ASSLRQGSNIQY
>TRBJ1-5|TRBV14
ASSLHEH
>TRBJ2-1|TRBV6-1
ASSDLARMNYNEQF
>TRBJ1-1|TRBV6-5
ASSYSTGATEAF
>TRBJ1-1|TRBV29-1
SVAQGLNTEAF
>TRBJ1-6|TRBV19
ASMEGRNNSPLH
>TRBJ1-4|TRBV27
ASSSLRRGLTNEKLF
>TRBJ2-5|TRBV10-1
ASSPSGGETQY
>TRBJ2-2|TRBV5-1
ASFGSSGELF
>TRBJ1-3|TRBV18
ASSPGGAGNTIY
>TRBJ1-1|TRBV5-1
ASSSAMGATEAF
>TRBJ2-1|TRBV10-1
ASSESRGGGEQF
>TRBJ1-2|TRBV5-4
ASSPDRTNYGYT
>TRBJ1-1|TRBV4-1
ASSPPGRREAF
>TRBJ2-1|TRBV6-5
ASSYADSSSYNEQF
>TRBJ1-1|TRBV7-8
ASSRGAVLTEAF
>TRBJ1-4|TRBV5-1
ASSAGQGAGEKLF
>TRBJ2-1|TRBV30
AWSVHDEQF
>TRBJ1-2|TRBV2
ASSEAAGTGVYLGYGYT
>TRBJ1-2|TRBV6-1
ASSEAGTANYGYT
>TRBJ2-1|TRBV7-9
ASSLGQGGNEQF
>TRBJ1-1|TRBV6-5
ASRTIQGRNTEAF
>TRBJ2-1|TRBV6-5
ASSLAGGYSYNEQF
>TRBJ1-5|TRBV18
ASRNHGSGAQPQH
>TRBJ1-5|TRBV27
ASRGGVLSNQPQH
>TRBJ1-2|TRBV5-1
ASSLTGGAPGSDYGYT
>TRBJ1-1|TRBV2
ASSEAMGANTEAF
>TRBJ1-3|TRBV6-6
ASGQQGFSGNTIY
>TRBJ1-2|TRBV27
ASSPSRDRIHYGYT
>TRBJ1-2|TRBV7-9
ASSPGTGRYGYT
>TRBJ1-1|TRBV28
ASSLPEGYTEAF
>TRBJ1-2|TRBV6-6
ASSYSAAGYT
>TRBJ1-5|TRBV9
ASSVSGEDQPQH
>TRBJ1-1|TRBV5-1
ASFGQENTEAF